This T cell receptor (beta chain) was captured by sequencing in a study of T-cell memory formation after mild COVID-19. One entry per CDR3 protein, called by TCRdb with MiXCR from the 5' RACE reads. The sample includes under 300,000 distinct CDR3 sequences, approximately 8% of them seen just once. The receptor was isolated from a young man who had mild COVID-19 (a few samples of this study predate the infection). Cell type and time point are not known. Sample: PBMCs or a T cell subset sorted from them (not recorded which).

This CDR3 is CASSFEFNSPLHF. The CDR3 nucleotides are TGCGCCAGCAGCTTCGAATTCAATTCACCCCTCCACTTT. This sequence joins TRBV5-1 and TRBJ1-6; D ambiguous. The germline V gene has CDR1 SGHRS and CDR2 YFSETQ. CDR3 length equals 13 residues. The V end was cut by 2 bases, the J end by 7 bases, with 7 bases between.